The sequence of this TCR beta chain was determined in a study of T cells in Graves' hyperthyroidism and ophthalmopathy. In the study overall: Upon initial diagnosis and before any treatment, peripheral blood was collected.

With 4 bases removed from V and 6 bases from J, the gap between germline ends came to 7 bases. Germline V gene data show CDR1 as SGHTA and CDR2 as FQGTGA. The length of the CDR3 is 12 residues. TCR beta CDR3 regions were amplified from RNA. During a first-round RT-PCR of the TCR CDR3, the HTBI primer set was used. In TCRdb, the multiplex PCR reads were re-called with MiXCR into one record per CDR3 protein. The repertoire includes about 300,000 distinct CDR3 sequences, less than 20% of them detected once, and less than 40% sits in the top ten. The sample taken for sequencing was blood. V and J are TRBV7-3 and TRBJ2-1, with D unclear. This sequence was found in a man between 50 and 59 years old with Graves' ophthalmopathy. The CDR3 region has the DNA TGTGCCAGCAGCTCCGCGTCCAATGAGCAGTTCTTC. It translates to CASSSASNEQFF.